This T cell receptor beta chain derives from a study of blood T cell repertoires in COVID-19. Donors in Cohort 3 counted as recovered after two negative PCRs, clearance, or symptom resolution. This CDR3 has 14 residues. Trimming left V 5 bases short and J 0 bases short, with 9 bases between. Germline V lookup: CDR1 SGHRS, CDR2 YFSETQ. Sequencing used immunoSEQ multiplex PCR; TCRdb keeps in-frame clones, though not all of them. The sample carries 150,000 to 190,000 clones, 84% recorded once. This sequence originates from a man aged 45-65 years who had recovered from COVID-19. V usage is TRBV5-1 and J usage is TRBJ2-1; D is possibly TRBD1 (5 bases). Sequencing was done on a sample of PBMCs or T cells enriched from blood (not recorded which). The CDR3 region has the DNA TGCGCCAGCAGGGGTGACAGCTCCTACAATGAGCAGTTCTTC. Translating gives CASRGDSSYNEQFF. Drawing the rest from reference TRBV5-1 and TRBJ2-1, the complete variable domain is KAGVTQTPRYLIKTRGQQVTLSCSPISGHRSVSWYQQTPGQGLQFLFEYFSETQRNKGNFPGRFSGRQFSNSRSEMNVSTLELGDSALYLCASRGDSSYNEQFFGPGTRLTVL.